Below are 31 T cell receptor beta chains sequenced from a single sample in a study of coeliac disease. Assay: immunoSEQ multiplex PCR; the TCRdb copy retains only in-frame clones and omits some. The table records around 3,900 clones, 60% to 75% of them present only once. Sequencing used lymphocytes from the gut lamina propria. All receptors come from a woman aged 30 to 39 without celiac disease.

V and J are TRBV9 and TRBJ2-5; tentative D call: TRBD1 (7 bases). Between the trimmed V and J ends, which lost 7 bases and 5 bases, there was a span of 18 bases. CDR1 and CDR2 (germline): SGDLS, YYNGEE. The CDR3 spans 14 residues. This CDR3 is CASSLPAGGETQYF. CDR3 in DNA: TGTGCCAGCTCGCTCCCGGCAGGGGGGGAGACCCAGTACTTC.

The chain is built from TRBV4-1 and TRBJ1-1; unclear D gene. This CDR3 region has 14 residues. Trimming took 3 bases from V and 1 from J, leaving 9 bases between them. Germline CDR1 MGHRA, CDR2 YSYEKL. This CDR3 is CASSQAGGNTEAFF. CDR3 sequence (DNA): TGCGCCAGCAGCCAGGCAGGAGGGAACACTGAAGCTTTCTTT.

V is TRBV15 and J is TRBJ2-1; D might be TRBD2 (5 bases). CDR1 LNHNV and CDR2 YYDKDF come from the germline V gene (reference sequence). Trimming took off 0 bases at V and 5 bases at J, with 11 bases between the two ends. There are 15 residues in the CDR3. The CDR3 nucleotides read TGTGCCACCAGCAGAGATCTAAGCGGCCACAATGAGCAGTTCTTC. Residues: CATSRDLSGHNEQFF. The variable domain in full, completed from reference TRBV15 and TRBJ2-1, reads DAMVIQNPRYQVTQFGKPVTLSCSQTLNHNVMYWYQQKSSQAPKLLFHYYDKDFNNEADTPDNFQSRRPNTSFCFLDIRSPGLGDTAMYLCATSRDLSGHNEQFFGPGTRLTVL.

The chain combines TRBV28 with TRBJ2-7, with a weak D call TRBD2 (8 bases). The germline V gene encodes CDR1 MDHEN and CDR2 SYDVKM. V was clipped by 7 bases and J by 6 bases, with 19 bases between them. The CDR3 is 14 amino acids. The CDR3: CASNTGGGWREQYF. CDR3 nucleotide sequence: TGTGCCAGCAACACGGGAGGGGGCTGGCGCGAGCAGTACTTC.

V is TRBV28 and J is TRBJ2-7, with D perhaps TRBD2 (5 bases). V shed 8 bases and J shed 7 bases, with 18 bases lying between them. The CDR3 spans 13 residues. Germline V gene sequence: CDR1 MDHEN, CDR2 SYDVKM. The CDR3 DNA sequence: TGTGCCAGCGGAGCCAGTGAGCGGACGGAGCAGTACTTC. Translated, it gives CASGASERTEQYF.

For the CDR3, the DNA is TGCGCCAGCAGTCTAGCGATTACGCAACAAAGTCGGGCCAACGTCCTGACTTTC. Residues: CASSLAITQQSRANVLTF. The chain carries TRBV23-1 and TRBJ2-6; a weak D match, TRBD2 (5 bases). TRBV23-1 is an ORF for which the function is uncertain. CDR3 length equals 18 residues. V lost 4 bases to trimming and J lost 5 bases, with 21 bases between them.

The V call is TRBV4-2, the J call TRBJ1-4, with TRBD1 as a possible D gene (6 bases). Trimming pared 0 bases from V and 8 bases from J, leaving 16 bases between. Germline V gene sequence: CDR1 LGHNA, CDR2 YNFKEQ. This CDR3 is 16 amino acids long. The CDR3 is CASSQEIRGSREKLFF. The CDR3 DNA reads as TGTGCCAGCAGCCAAGAAATTAGGGGGTCGCGAGAAAAACTGTTTTTT.

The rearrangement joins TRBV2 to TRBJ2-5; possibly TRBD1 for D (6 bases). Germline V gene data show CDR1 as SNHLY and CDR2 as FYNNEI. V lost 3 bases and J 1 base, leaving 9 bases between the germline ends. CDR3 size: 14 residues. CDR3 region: CASSETGPQETQYF. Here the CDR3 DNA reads TGTGCCAGCAGTGAGACAGGCCCCCAAGAGACCCAGTACTTC.

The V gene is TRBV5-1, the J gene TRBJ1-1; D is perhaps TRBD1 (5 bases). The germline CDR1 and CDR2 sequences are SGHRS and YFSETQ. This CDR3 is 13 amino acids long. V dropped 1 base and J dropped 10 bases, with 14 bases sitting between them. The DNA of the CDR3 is TGCGCCAGCAGCTTGAAAAGGGGAACGGTAGCTTTCTTT. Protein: CASSLKRGTVAFF.

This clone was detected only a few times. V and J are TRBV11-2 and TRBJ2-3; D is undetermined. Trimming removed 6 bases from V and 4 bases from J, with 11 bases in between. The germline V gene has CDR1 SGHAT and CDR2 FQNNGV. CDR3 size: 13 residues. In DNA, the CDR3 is TGTGCCAGCAGTCCGACTGCTTCAGATACGCAGTATTTT. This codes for CASSPTASDTQYF.

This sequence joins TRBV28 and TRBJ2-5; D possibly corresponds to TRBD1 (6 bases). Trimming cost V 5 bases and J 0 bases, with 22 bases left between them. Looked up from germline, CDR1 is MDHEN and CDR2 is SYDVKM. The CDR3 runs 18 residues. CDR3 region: CASSALTLLRGYQETQYF. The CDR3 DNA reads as TGTGCCAGCAGTGCGCTTACCCTTCTCAGGGGATACCAAGAGACCCAGTACTTC.

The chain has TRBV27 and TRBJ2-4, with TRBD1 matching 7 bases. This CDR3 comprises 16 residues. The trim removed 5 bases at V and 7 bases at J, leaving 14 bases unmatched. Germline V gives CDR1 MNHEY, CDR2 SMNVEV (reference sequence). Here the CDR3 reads CASSRIPTGPRNIQYF. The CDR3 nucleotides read TGTGCCAGCAGTCGAATCCCGACAGGGCCAAGGAACATTCAGTACTTC.

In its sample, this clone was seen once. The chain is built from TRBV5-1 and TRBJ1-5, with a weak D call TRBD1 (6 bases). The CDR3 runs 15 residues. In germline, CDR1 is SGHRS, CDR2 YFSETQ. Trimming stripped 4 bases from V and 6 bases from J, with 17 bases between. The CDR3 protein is CASSASTGVGQPQHF. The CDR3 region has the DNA TGCGCCAGCAGCGCGTCGACAGGAGTCGGTCAGCCCCAGCATTTT.

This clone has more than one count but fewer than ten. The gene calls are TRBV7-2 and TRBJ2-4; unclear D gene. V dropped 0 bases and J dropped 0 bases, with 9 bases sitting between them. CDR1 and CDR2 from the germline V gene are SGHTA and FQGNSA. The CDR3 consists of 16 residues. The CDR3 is CASSLAGSLAKNIQYF. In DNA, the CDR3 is TGTGCCAGCAGCTTAGCGGGCAGCCTAGCCAAAAACATTCAGTACTTC. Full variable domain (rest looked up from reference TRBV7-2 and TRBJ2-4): GAGVSQSPSNKVTEKGKDVELRCDPISGHTALYWYRQSLGQGLEFLIYFQGNSAPDKSGLPSDRFSAERTGGSVSTLTIQRTQQEDSAVYLCASSLAGSLAKNIQYFGAGTRLSVL.

CDR3 nucleotides: TGTGCCAGCAGCGGGACAGAAAAAGAGACCCAGTACTTC. The encoded protein is CASSGTEKETQYF. The chain couples TRBV6-1 to TRBJ2-5, with 7 bases aligning to TRBD1. CDR3 size: 13 residues. V lost 6 bases to trimming and J lost 3 bases; unmatched junction nucleotides: 4. The germline CDR1 and CDR2 sequences are MNHNS and SASEGT.

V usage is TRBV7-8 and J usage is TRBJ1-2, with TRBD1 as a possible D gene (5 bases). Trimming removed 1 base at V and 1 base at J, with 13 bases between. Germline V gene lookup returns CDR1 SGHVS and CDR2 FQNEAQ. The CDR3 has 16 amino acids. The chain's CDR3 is CASSLVSGSGNYGYTF. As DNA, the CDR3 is TGTGCCAGCAGCTTAGTATCAGGGTCGGGTAACTATGGCTACACCTTC.

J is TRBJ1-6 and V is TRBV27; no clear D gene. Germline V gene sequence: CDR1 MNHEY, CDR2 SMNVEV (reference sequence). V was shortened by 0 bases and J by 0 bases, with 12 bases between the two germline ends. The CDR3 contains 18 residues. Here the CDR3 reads CASSLSGVRYSYNSPLHF. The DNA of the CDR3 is TGTGCCAGCAGTTTATCGGGTGTCAGGTACTCCTATAATTCACCCCTCCACTTT.

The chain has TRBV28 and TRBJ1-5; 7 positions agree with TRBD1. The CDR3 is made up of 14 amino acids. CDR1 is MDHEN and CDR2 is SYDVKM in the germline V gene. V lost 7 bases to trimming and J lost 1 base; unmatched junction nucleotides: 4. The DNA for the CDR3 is TGTGCCAGCATCACGGGACAGAGCAATCAGCCCCAGCATTTT. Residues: CASITGQSNQPQHF.

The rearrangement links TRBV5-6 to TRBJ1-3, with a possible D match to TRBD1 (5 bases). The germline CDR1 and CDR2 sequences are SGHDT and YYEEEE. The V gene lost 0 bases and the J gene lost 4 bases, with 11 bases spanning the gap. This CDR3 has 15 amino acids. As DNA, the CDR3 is TGTGCCAGCAGCTTGGCCAACAGGCCAGGAAACACCATATATTTT. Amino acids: CASSLANRPGNTIYF.

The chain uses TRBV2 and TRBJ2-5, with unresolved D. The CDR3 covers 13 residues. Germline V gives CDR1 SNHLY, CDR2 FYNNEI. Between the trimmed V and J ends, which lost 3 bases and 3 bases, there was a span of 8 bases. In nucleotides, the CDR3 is TGTGCCAGCAGTGATAGTAGAAAAGAGACCCAGTACTTC. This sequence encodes CASSDSRKETQYF.

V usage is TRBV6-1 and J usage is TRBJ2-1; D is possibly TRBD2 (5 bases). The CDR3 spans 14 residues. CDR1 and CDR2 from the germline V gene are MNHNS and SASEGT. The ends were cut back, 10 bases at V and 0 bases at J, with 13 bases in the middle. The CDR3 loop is CATRGLSSYNEQFF. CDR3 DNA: TGTGCCACCCGCGGACTGAGCTCCTACAATGAGCAGTTCTTC.

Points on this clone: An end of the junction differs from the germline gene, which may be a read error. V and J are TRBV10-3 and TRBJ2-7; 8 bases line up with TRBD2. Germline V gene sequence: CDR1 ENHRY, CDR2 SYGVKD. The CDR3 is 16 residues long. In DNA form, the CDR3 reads TGTGCCAGCAGTGAGATCGCGGGGGGCCACCGCTACGAGCAGTACTTC. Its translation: CASSEIAGGHRYEQYF.

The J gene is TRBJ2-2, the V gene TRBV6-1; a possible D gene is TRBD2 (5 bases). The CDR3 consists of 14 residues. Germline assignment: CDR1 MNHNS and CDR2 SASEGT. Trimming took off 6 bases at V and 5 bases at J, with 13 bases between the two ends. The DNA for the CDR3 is TGTGCCAGCAGCCCCGGGGTGGTTACCGGGGAGCTGTTTTTT. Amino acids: CASSPGVVTGELFF.

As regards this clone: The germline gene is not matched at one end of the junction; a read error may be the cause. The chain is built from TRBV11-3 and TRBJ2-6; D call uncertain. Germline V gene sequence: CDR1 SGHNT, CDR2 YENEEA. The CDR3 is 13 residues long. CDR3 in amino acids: CASSFSRANVLTF. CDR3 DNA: TGTGCCAGCAGCTTCTCTCGGGCCAACGTCCTGACTTTC.

CDR3: CASSEPTGDEAFF. The DNA of the CDR3 is TGCGCCAGCAGTGAGCCGACAGGGGATGAAGCTTTCTTT. The rearrangement uses TRBV10-2 and TRBJ1-1; TRBD1 matches 8 bases. J lost 7 bases, V lost 2 bases, and 3 bases had no gene match. There are 13 residues in the CDR3. CDR1 is WSHSY and CDR2 is SAAADI in the germline V gene.

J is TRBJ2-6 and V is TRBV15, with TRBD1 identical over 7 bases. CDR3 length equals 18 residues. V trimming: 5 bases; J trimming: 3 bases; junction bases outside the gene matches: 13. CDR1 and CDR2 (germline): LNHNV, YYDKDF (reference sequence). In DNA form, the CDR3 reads TGTGCCACCAGCGGGGACCGACAGGGCTATGGTGGGGCCAACGTCCTGACTTTC. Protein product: CATSGDRQGYGGANVLTF.

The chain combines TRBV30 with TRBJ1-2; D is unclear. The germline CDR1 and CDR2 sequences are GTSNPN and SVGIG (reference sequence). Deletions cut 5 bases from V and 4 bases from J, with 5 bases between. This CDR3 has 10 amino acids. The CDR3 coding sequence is TGTGCCTGGGACTCCTATGGCTACACCTTC. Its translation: CAWDSYGYTF.

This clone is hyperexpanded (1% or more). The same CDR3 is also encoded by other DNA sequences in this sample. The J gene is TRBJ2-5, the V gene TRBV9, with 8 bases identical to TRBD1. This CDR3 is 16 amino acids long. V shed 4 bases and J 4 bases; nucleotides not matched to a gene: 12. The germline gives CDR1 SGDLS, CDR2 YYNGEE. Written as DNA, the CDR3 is TGTGCCAGCAGCTCGAGTACAGGGGGGCTTCTAGAGACCCAGTACTTC. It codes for CASSSSTGGLLETQYF.

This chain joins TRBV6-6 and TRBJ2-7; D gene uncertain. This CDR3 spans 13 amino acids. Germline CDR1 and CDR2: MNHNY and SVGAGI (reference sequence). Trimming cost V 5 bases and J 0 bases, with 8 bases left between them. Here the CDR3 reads CASSQLFSYEQYF. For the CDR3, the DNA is TGTGCCAGCAGTCAACTTTTCTCCTACGAGCAGTACTTC.

In nucleotides, the CDR3 is TGTGCCAGCAGCCAAGGAGGGGGGACTAGCTTGAGCGAGCAGTACTTC. Translation gives CASSQGGGTSLSEQYF. The V call is TRBV4-2, the J call TRBJ2-7, with TRBD2 identical over 9 bases. In germline, CDR1 is LGHNA, CDR2 YNFKEQ. The CDR3 spans 16 residues. J lost 6 bases, V lost 1 base, and 10 bases had no gene match.

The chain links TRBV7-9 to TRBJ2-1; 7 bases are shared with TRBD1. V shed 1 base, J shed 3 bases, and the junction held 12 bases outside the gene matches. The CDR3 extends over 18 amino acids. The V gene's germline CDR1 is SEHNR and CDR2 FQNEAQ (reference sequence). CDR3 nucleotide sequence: TGTGCCAGCAGCTTAGTTGAAGGGGGCAGACAGAACTACAATGAGCAGTTCTTC. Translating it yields CASSLVEGGRQNYNEQFF.